The T cell receptor (beta chain) under discussion was sequenced for a study of T-cell memory formation after mild COVID-19. Findings of the study overall: Clones shrinking between day 15 and 85 showed a balanced CD4/CD8 split, and those that grew later tilted toward CD4+. Cross-reactive memory apparently joined, as some responding clones appeared in pre-infection memory.

There are many counts of this clonotype. Antigen: not known. V was clipped by 8 bases and J by 4 bases, with 14 bases between them. This CDR3 is built from 13 residues. In germline, CDR1 is MNHEY, CDR2 SVGAGI. The 5'RACE method, run with constant-segment primers, produced TCR alpha and TCR beta cDNA libraries (carrying sample barcodes and UMIs). TCRdb re-analysed the 5' RACE reads in MiXCR, keeping a single row per CDR3 protein. Among about 210,000 distinct CDR3 sequences, roughly a tenth were seen once, and the ten largest hold 2.5% to 3.5%. Sequencing was done on a sample of PBMCs or a T cell subset sorted from them (not recorded which). The TCR was taken from a man between 18 and 29 years old who had mild COVID-19 (a few samples of this study predate the infection). Cell type and time point are not known. The gene calls are TRBV6-5 and TRBJ1-2, with D possibly TRBD1 on 6 matching bases. As DNA, the CDR3 is TGTGCCAGCCGTTTTCAGGGGCTCTATGGCTACACCTTC. Protein product: CASRFQGLYGYTF.